This T cell receptor beta chain comes out of a study of blood T cell repertoires in COVID-19 (dated by TCRdb to 2019 to 2021). General notes on the study: Samples from collaborators originated in the United States, Italy and Spain and spanned both the acute and convalescent phases of COVID-19. The repertoires were made available in a free public database intended to serve as a resource for research on the immune response to SARS-CoV-2. The prospective study material was composed of cDNA or gDNA derived from T cells, B-cell-depleted T cells, or PBMCs. Nearly every sample came with metadata listing a de-identified subject ID, COVID-19 status, age in years and sex. Subjects who had been exposed to COVID-19, were actively infected with it, or had recovered from it provided the deeply sampled blood TCRbeta repertoires that made up the dataset. Samples were obtained from the ongoing ImmuneRACE study (first 160 participants) and from approximately 1,200 subjects provided by 6 global collaborators. HLA class I and class II types, where available, came from metadata supplied by the sample provider rather than from assay-based typing.

Enrolling through a virtual design, the prospective study's participants ranged in age from roughly 18 to 89 years and lived across approximately 25 United States geographic areas. In the prospective study, participants were assigned to cohorts based on the clinical history participants reported in a screening survey and a study questionnaire. ImmuneRACE Cohort 3 recovered participants were defined by two consecutive negative NP/OP PCR tests, healthcare professional clearance, or symptom resolution. Mobile phlebotomists in the prospective study collected whole blood, serum and a nasopharyngeal or oropharyngeal swab from every participant. Participants in the prospective study had the option to provide additional blood draws and questionnaires over a roughly 2-month period. Blood samples from the prospective study were shipped frozen or at room temperature prior to DNA extraction. The paper's findings and limits, for the study overall: The quantity of clinical and demographic metadata differed by source and by participant and was supplied without curation.

TCRbeta CDR3 regions were amplified from genomic DNA using the immunoSEQ Assay, a bias-controlled multiplex PCR. From the authors' description of their analysis: Within the assay, amplification of reference gene primers was used to estimate how many nucleated cells each sample contained. To quantify the absolute abundance of each unique TCRbeta CDR3 rearrangement, sequence reads were collapsed and filtered. Productive Simpson clonality was computed per sample as the square root of Simpson's diversity index over productive rearrangements. Sourced from immuneACCESS, this table was stored by TCRdb with only in-frame sequences that have V and J called. A share of the clones is absent; for the studies checked, an unresolved V gene accounts for under half, and the remainder has no known explanation. Clone size and V and J calls were adopted from that table, with D and trimming inferred from the DNA. This sample comprises under 350,000 clones, over 75% of them detected only once. The ten largest clones take up about 4.1% of the sample.

V is reduced by 1 base and J by 5 bases, leaving a spacing of 14 bases between them. Via the germline V gene, CDR1 is SGHAT and CDR2 FQNNGV. Its CDR3 holds 15 amino acids, cysteine through phenylalanine. Only the CDR3 region is kept as DNA, spanning 45 bases read in frame from base 1. Details on this clone: This receptor's antigen is unknown. No much larger clone exists at a distance of one base, and base qualities are not known. This specimen includes other DNA sequences encoding the same CDR3.

This receptor was identified in a man aged 25-45 years who had recovered from COVID-19. In this chain, TRBV11-2 is recombined with TRBJ1-1, and the D gene may be TRBD1, 6 bases matching. Sequenced material: PBMCs or T cells enriched from blood (not recorded which). The CDR3 protein sequence reads: CASSLVAGAGTEAFF. The sequenced DNA is TGTGCCAGCAGCTTAGTTGCGGGGGCAGGAACTGAAGCTTTCTTT.